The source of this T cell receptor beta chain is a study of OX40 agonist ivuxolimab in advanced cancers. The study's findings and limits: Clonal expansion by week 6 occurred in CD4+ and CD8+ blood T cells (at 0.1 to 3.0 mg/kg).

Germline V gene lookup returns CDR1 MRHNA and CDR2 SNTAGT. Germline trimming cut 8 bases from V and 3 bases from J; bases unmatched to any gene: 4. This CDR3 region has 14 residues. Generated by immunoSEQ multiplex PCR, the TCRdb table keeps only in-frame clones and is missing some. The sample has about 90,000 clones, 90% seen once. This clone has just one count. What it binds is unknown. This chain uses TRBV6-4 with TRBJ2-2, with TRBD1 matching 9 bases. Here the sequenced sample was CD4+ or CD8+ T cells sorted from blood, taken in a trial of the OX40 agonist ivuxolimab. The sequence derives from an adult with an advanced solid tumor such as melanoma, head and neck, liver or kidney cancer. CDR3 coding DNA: TGTGCCAGCTCGCGGACAGGGGACACCGGGGAGCTGTTTTTT. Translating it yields CASSRTGDTGELFF.